Below, one T cell receptor (beta chain) is given with its context. Its antigen remains unknown. V lost 3 bases and J lost 2, with 10 bases in between. The CDR3 has 13 amino acids. CDR1 and CDR2 from the germline V gene are DFQATT and SNEGSKA (reference sequence). Unique molecular identifiers were carried by the TCR beta cDNA libraries. Some 500,000 cDNA molecules were recovered from an input of 1 to 10 million T cells. TCRdb independently ran MiXCR on the PCR reads; one entry per CDR3 protein. The table has more than 450,000 distinct CDR3 sequences, 44% seen once; the top ten hold about 1.5%. This sample is drawn from a study of post-analysis software for immune sequencing data. Study-wide context: Courses of disease covered relapsing-remitting, secondary progressive and progressive-relapsing multiple sclerosis. Study-wide findings and caveats: TRBV5-6, TRBV5-1 and TRBV20-1 were among a handful of TRBV segments more frequent in patients than controls.

The sequence was obtained from a girl aged 5-17 years with multiple sclerosis. J is TRBJ1-2 and V is TRBV20-1; tentative D call: TRBD1 (5 bases). The material sequenced was blood. CDR3 loop: CSARDRQNYGYTF. The DNA of the CDR3 is TGCAGTGCTAGGGATAGACAGAACTATGGCTACACCTTC.